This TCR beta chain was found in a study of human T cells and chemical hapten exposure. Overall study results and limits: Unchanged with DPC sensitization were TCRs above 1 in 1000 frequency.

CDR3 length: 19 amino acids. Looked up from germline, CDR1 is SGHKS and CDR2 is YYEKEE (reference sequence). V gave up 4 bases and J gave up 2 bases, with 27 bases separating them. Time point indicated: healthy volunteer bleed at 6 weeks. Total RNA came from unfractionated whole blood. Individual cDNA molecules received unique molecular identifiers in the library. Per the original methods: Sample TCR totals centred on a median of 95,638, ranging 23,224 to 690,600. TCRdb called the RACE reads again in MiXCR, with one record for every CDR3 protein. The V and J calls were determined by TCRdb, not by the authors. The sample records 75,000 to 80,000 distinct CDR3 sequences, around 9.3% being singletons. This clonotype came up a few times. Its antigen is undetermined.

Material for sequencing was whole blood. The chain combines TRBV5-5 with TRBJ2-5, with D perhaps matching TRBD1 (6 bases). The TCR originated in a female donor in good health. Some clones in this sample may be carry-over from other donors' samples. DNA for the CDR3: TGTGCCAGCAGCCCACTCCGACCCTCAGGGGTCCTCCGTCAAGAGACCCAGTACTTC. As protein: CASSPLRPSGVLRQETQYF.